This record concerns one T cell receptor beta chain sequence. Its antigen is still unknown. TCRdb's table, derived via immunoSEQ multiplex PCR, lists solely in-frame clones and lacks some. The table records about 7,100 clones, about three quarters of them present only once. This sample is part of a study of PD-1 blockade in classical Hodgkin lymphoma. Study-wide results and caveats: Newly diagnosed and completely responding patients shared comparable baseline diversity.

Germline V gene data show CDR1 as MNHEY and CDR2 as SMNVEV (reference sequence). This CDR3 is built from 13 residues. V dropped 4 bases and J dropped 6; count of bases not matched to a gene: 4. Every patient had relapsed following autologous stem cell transplantation, and cohorts differed in brentuximab vedotin exposure. This TCR came from a human donor with classical Hodgkin lymphoma. The chain has TRBV27 and TRBJ2-7; 9 bases fit TRBD2. The sample in question was peripheral blood mononuclear cells (PBMCs), obtained at baseline. CDR3 residues: CASSSSGRSEQYF. For the CDR3, the DNA is TGTGCCAGCAGTTCGAGCGGGAGGAGCGAGCAGTACTTC.